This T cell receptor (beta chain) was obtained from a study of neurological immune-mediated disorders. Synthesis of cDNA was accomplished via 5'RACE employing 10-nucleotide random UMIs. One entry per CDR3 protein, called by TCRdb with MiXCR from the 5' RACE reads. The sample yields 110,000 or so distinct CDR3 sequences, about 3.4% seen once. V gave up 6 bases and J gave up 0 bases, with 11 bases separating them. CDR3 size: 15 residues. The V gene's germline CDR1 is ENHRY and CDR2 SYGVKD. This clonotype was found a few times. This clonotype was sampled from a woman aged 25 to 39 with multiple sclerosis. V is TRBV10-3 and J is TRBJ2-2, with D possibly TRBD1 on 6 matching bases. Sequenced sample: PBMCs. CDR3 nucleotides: TGTGCCATCAGGGGGGCTAACGCGAACACCGGGGAGCTGTTTTTT. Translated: CAIRGANANTGELFF.